These T cell receptor beta chains were read from a single sample in a study of cytomegalovirus exposure and HLA in healthy donors. This table comes from immunoSEQ multiplex PCR, and its TCRdb copy is limited to in-frame clones, with some not included. Of about 140,000 clones listed, 75% to 80% are singletons. The specimen was PBMCs. Receptors were obtained from a woman in her forties or fifties in good health and CMV-seronegative. The CDR3 runs from the conserved cysteine through the conserved F or W.

V gene: TRBV7-9; CDR3 length: 13; CDR3 protein: CASSSPGQREQYF
V gene: TRBV4-3; CDR3 length: 15; CDR3 protein: CASSQVGGGVTEAFF
V gene: TRBV5-5; CDR3 length: 15; CDR3 protein: CASSLAHFQGYIQYF
V gene: TRBV25-1; CDR3 length: 18; CDR3 protein: CASSVFGTGGLHTGELFF
V gene: TRBV5-6; CDR3 length: 11; CDR3 protein: CASSYGDGYTF
V gene: TRBV29-1; CDR3 length: 12; CDR3 protein: CSVRQGDHGYTF
V gene: TRBV21-1; CDR3 length: 22; CDR3 protein: CASSSQGINLFWGQHSNQPQHF
V gene: TRBV30; CDR3 length: 12; CDR3 protein: CAWSERWGEQYF
V gene: TRBV5-1; CDR3 length: 14; CDR3 protein: CASSQGAPGTEAFF
V gene: TRBV2; CDR3 length: 12; CDR3 protein: CASSDQVWTQYF
V gene: TRBV7-7; CDR3 length: 14; CDR3 protein: CASSLAQDTNTQYF
V gene: TRBV29-1; CDR3 length: 16; CDR3 protein: CSVEKWGQGGVETQYF
V gene: TRBV21-1; CDR3 length: 18; CDR3 protein: CASTGTGNKGFSTGELFF
V gene: TRBV27; CDR3 length: 11; CDR3 protein: CASSAGTSPFF
V gene: TRBV6-6; CDR3 length: 15; CDR3 protein: CASSYSRGQGYEQYF
V gene: TRBV6-4; CDR3 length: 15; CDR3 protein: CASSESTDSTDTQYF
V gene: TRBV7-8; CDR3 length: 14; CDR3 protein: CASSQLASGETQYF
V gene: TRBV6-5; CDR3 length: 12; CDR3 protein: CASSYSGGEQYF
V gene: TRBV19; CDR3 length: 14; CDR3 protein: CASSIDRRTKGYTF
V gene: TRBV14; CDR3 length: 15; CDR3 protein: CASSQHGTANYGYTF
V gene: TRBV2; CDR3 length: 18; CDR3 protein: CASSEVGQGRRLNYGYTF
V gene: TRBV7-9; CDR3 length: 17; CDR3 protein: CASSLTSGETVSYEQYF
V gene: TRBV29-1; CDR3 length: 14; CDR3 protein: CSVEFGGSGNTIYF
V gene: TRBV28; CDR3 length: 14; CDR3 protein: CAIRRDRVVETQYF
V gene: TRBV5-4; CDR3 length: 14; CDR3 protein: CASSLGDKTYEQYF
V gene: TRBV7-9; CDR3 length: 15; CDR3 protein: CASSPRLGVDYGYTF
V gene: TRBV28; CDR3 length: 16; CDR3 protein: CASSIGQGGGANVLTF
V gene: TRBV28; CDR3 length: 14; CDR3 protein: CASSLGDRGYEQYF
V gene: TRBV7-2; CDR3 length: 18; CDR3 protein: CASSLPSGKASSYNEQFF
V gene: TRBV11-2; CDR3 length: 19; CDR3 protein: CASSFFRRKQGRVNYGYTF
V gene: TRBV29-1; CDR3 length: 13; CDR3 protein: CSVSDRVGEKLFF
V gene: TRBV6-6; CDR3 length: 13; CDR3 protein: CASSYDRREKLFF
V gene: TRBV6-5; CDR3 length: 15; CDR3 protein: CASSYGGTGSHEQYF
V gene: TRBV19; CDR3 length: 13; CDR3 protein: CASSMRANTEAFF
V gene: TRBV18; CDR3 length: 12; CDR3 protein: CASSSDSYEQYF
V gene: TRBV5-4; CDR3 length: 15; CDR3 protein: CASSPPGGEYTEAFF
V gene: TRBV6-1; CDR3 length: 15; CDR3 protein: CASSARTGWDTEAFF
V gene: TRBV19; CDR3 length: 13; CDR3 protein: CASSIRVGQPQHF
V gene: TRBV15; CDR3 length: 15; CDR3 protein: CATSRDYSENQPQHF
V gene: TRBV27; CDR3 length: 14; CDR3 protein: CASSTQGWGTEAFF
V gene: TRBV10-3; CDR3 length: 16; CDR3 protein: CAISGRDSSYQETQYF
V gene: TRBV7-2; CDR3 length: 15; CDR3 protein: CASSPSGGEWSEQFF
V gene: TRBV10-3; CDR3 length: 17; CDR3 protein: CAISESRGQERAGELFF
V gene: TRBV6-6; CDR3 length: 11; CDR3 protein: CASSYPSEQYF
V gene: TRBV9; CDR3 length: 14; CDR3 protein: CASSVGLTNEKLFF
V gene: TRBV7-2; CDR3 length: 15; CDR3 protein: CASSPRARSTDTQYF
V gene: TRBV29-1; CDR3 length: 14; CDR3 protein: CSVDWETGPYEQYF
V gene: TRBV7-2; CDR3 length: 14; CDR3 protein: CASSLTVSTDTQYF
V gene: TRBV29-1; CDR3 length: 13; CDR3 protein: CSVDSRGTDTQYF
V gene: TRBV29-1; CDR3 length: 16; CDR3 protein: CSVWKQGVAVNYGYTF
V gene: TRBV28; CDR3 length: 14; CDR3 protein: CASSLFGRTGGYTF
V gene: TRBV6-5; CDR3 length: 15; CDR3 protein: CASSPPHRGNYGYTF
V gene: TRBV6-1; CDR3 length: 13; CDR3 protein: CASSMERQETQYF
V gene: TRBV6-5; CDR3 length: 12; CDR3 protein: CASRGTVYGYTF
V gene: TRBV28; CDR3 length: 15; CDR3 protein: CASSGTSGLRDTQYF
V gene: TRBV30; CDR3 length: 15; CDR3 protein: CACGGERGPGDEQFF
V gene: TRBV28; CDR3 length: 15; CDR3 protein: CASSLFSTVTYEQYF
V gene: TRBV6-1; CDR3 length: 17; CDR3 protein: CASSEGALSSYNSPLHF
V gene: TRBV28; CDR3 length: 16; CDR3 protein: CASSAQGTTNTGELFF